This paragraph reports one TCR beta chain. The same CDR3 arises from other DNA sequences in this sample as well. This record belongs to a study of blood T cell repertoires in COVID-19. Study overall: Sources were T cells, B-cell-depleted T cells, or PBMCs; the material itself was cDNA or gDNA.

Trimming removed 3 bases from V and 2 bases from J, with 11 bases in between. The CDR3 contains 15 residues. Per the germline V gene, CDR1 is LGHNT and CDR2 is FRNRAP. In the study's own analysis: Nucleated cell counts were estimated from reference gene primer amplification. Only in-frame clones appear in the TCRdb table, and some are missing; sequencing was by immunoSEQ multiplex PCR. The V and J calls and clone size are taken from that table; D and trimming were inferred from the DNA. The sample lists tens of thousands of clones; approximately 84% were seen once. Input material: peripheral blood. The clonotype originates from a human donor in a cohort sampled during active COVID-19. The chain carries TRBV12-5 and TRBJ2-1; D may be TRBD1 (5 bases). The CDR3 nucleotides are TGTGCTAGTGGTTTAGGGCAGGGCGCCTACAATGAGCAGTTCTTC. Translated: CASGLGQGAYNEQFF.